Given below is one TCR beta chain in context. This sample was included in a study of blood T cell repertoires in COVID-19. From germline, CDR1 is ENHRY and CDR2 SYGVKD. The CDR3 totals 13 residues. Trimming cost V 5 bases and J 7 bases, with 9 bases left between them. This table comes from immunoSEQ multiplex PCR, and its TCRdb copy is limited to in-frame clones, with some not included. This table holds about 66,000 clones, around 82% found once. The chain couples TRBV10-3 to TRBJ1-6; unclear D gene. Sequenced sample: peripheral blood. The receptor was derived from a man aged 60-69 years with acute or convalescent COVID-19. Written as DNA, the CDR3 is TGTGCCATCAGTCTAGACCCCAATTCACCCCTCCACTTT. This gives the protein CAISLDPNSPLHF.